The clone carrying this TCR beta chain was seen at least ten times. This entry is derived from a study of low-dose radiotherapy and immunotherapy resistance in tumors. Across the study: Each fraction given to Cohort 2 every two weeks delivered 1 Gy, and the total reached 13 Gy over 26 weeks.

The time point here: after trial treatment. Treatment indicated: LDRT plus nivolumab, ipilimumab, low-dose cyclophosphamide and aspirin (RACIN trial). Primers used for first-strand cDNA, a TRAV- and TRBV-specific set, covered both alpha and beta chains. Using a constant-region primer together with a V-primer adapter, TCRs were subjected to roughly 18 PCR cycles of amplification. One entry per CDR3 protein, called by TCRdb with MiXCR from the reads. The data show 100,000 or so distinct CDR3 sequences, roughly 20% seen once. CDR1 and CDR2 from the germline V gene are MNHNS and SASEGT. The CDR3 is 16 residues long. Trimming took 0 bases from V and 4 from J, leaving 15 bases between them.

The receptor's source is a male donor with prostate cancer. This chain uses TRBV6-1 with TRBJ2-5; D may correspond to TRBD1 or TRBD2 (5 bases each). This sample comprised PBMCs, obtained after low-dose radiotherapy plus immunotherapy. The CDR3 region is CASSEARGRWGETQYF. The CDR3 DNA follows: TGTGCCAGCAGTGAAGCGAGGGGCCGGTGGGGAGAGACCCAGTACTTC.